This T cell receptor beta chain was captured in a study of blood T cell repertoires in COVID-19. Study as a whole: Samples taken during acute and convalescent COVID-19 were collected in the United States, Italy and Spain. PBMCs, B-cell-depleted T cells, or T cells were the source of the cDNA or gDNA that made up the material.

CDR1 and CDR2 (germline): LNHDA, SQIVND (reference sequence). The CDR3 contains 14 residues. Trimming shortened V by 2 bases and J by 2 bases, and 9 bases separated the two germline ends. The protocol was immunoSEQ multiplex PCR, while the TCRdb copy is restricted to in-frame clones and leaves out a portion. Of tens of thousands of clones in the sample, 70% to 80% were seen once. The TCR was taken from a woman in her seventies with acute or convalescent COVID-19. The V call is TRBV19, the J call TRBJ1-2, with D possibly TRBD1 on 5 matching bases. The specimen sequenced was peripheral blood. CDR3 residues: CASSITDMNYGYTF. The DNA of the CDR3 is TGTGCCAGTAGTATAACGGACATGAACTATGGCTACACCTTC. The full variable domain, rest sourced from reference TRBV19 and TRBJ1-2, is DGGITQSPKYLFRKEGQNVTLSCEQNLNHDAMYWYRQDPGQGLRLIYYSQIVNDFQKGDIAEGYSVSREKKESFPLTVTSAQKNPTAFYLCASSITDMNYGYTFGSGTRLTVV.